This section outlines one TCR beta chain sequence together with its context. This entry comes from a study of blood T cell repertoires in COVID-19. About the study: Samples taken during acute and convalescent COVID-19 were collected in the United States, Italy and Spain.

CDR3 length: 13 amino acids. V lost 0 bases and J 3 bases, leaving 6 bases between the germline ends. Germline V lookup: CDR1 SGHVS, CDR2 FQNEAQ. Repertoires were generated with immunoSEQ multiplex PCR, while TCRdb's copy carries only in-frame clones and drops some. Of 80,000 to 90,000 clones listed, approximately 79% are singletons. The genes are TRBV7-8 and TRBJ2-7; D ambiguous. The source is a man aged 70-80 years with acute or convalescent COVID-19. The sample comprised peripheral blood. The CDR3 protein is CASSLAAVYEQYF. The CDR3 DNA sequence: TGTGCCAGCAGCTTAGCGGCAGTCTACGAGCAGTACTTC.